This T cell receptor (beta chain) was recorded in a study of beta chain bispecific antibodies for T cell cancers. Overall study: Surface TRBV12 (TRBV12-3) was on Jurkat, TRBV5-5 on HPB-ALL. Study results and caveats: Normal T cells contributed less of the targeted TRBV signal than the leukemia cells did.

Via MiXCR, TCRdb re-called the 5' RACE reads, giving one row per CDR3 protein. The sample lists tens of thousands of distinct CDR3 sequences; roughly 3% were seen once. CDR3 length: 16 amino acids. The germline V gene has CDR1 LNHDA and CDR2 SQIVND (reference sequence). V was cut by 3 bases and J by 0 bases, with 12 bases left in between. With respect to this clonotype: Antigen: not known.

Expansion lasted 2 to 4 days, with either anti-CD3 antibody OKT3 or CD3/CD28 beads. Bispecific antibody was added to roughly 5 x 10^4 normal T cells and roughly 5 x 10^4 target cells. The chain joins TRBV19 to TRBJ1-5; D uncertain. Sequencing input: healthy donor T cells cultured with leukemia cells. The source of this sequence is a human donor in good health. Some clones in this sample may be carry-over from other donors' samples. Here the CDR3 DNA reads TGTGCCAGTAGTATTTGGGGAACTTATAGCAATCAGCCCCAGCATTTT. Translating it yields CASSIWGTYSNQPQHF.